A selection of T cell receptor beta chains follows, all from one sample in a study of T cell responses to AZD1222 COVID-19 vaccine. Measured with immunoSEQ multiplex PCR; TCRdb has only the in-frame clones, and not every one. The sample includes approximately 180,000 clones, roughly 88% seen only once; the top ten take roughly 8%. The starting material was peripheral blood, obtained on day 0 of AZD1222 vaccination. These receptors all stem from an adult in good health. The CDR3 runs from the conserved cysteine through the conserved F or W. Fields, in order: J gene, V gene, clone size, D gene, CDR3 protein, CDR3 DNA. A D gene is named only where the DNA matches it firmly. Part of the rows lack a size; the others show once, few, many or a class for expanded clones.

TRBJ1-5 | TRBV2 | . | TRBD1 | CASSRSGQGAGQPQHF | TGTGCCAGCAGTAGGTCCGGACAGGGGGCAGGTCAGCCCCAGCATTTT
TRBJ1-6 | TRBV11-2 | . | . | CASSLGGYNSPLHF | TGTGCCAGCAGCCTTGGGGGATATAATTCACCCCTCCACTTT
TRBJ2-7 | TRBV2 | few | TRBD2 | CASRPGLAGQYEQYF | TGTGCCAGCAGACCGGGACTAGCGGGTCAATACGAGCAGTACTTC
TRBJ1-6 | TRBV10-3 | . | . | CAISEGGNSPLHF | TGTGCCATCAGTGAGGGGGGTAATTCACCCCTCCACTTT
TRBJ2-7 | TRBV27 | . | . | CASSFSGFMDEQYF | TGTGCCAGCAGTTTTTCGGGGTTTATGGACGAGCAGTACTTC
TRBJ1-2 | TRBV3-1/TRBV3-2 | . | . | CASSQDPAEYTF | TGTGCCAGCAGCCAAGATCCCGCCGAATACACCTTC
TRBJ2-7 | TRBV5-4 | . | . | CASSLGLTEPSKQYF | TGTGCCAGCAGCTTGGGCTTGACGGAACCCTCTAAGCAGTACTTC
TRBJ1-4 | TRBV6-5 | few | . | CASSYGGNEKLFF | TGTGCCAGCAGTTACGGGGGTAATGAAAAACTGTTTTTT
TRBJ1-5 | TRBV5-5 | . | TRBD1 | CASTLTGGGNQPQHF | TGTGCCAGCACCCTAACAGGGGGCGGAAATCAGCCCCAGCATTTT
TRBJ1-1 | TRBV18 | . | . | CASSPWGSSNTEAFF | TGTGCCAGCTCACCTTGGGGGTCGTCGAACACTGAAGCTTTCTTT
TRBJ1-1 | TRBV29-1 | . | . | CSVGVSTEAFF | TGCAGCGTAGGTGTTAGCACTGAAGCTTTCTTT
TRBJ2-5 | TRBV5-1 | . | . | CASSLGGYQETQYF | TGCGCCAGCAGCTTGGGGGGGTACCAAGAGACCCAGTACTTC
TRBJ2-3 | TRBV4-1 | . | TRBD2 | CASSQGVSAGGGTQYF | TGCGCCAGCAGCCAAGGAGTATCGGCGGGGGGCGGTACGCAGTATTTT
TRBJ2-2 | TRBV27 | . | TRBD2 | CASTLAGANTGELFF | TGTGCCAGCACGCTAGCGGGGGCGAACACCGGGGAGCTGTTTTTT
TRBJ2-7 | TRBV6-5 | . | . | CASHVEVSFYNEQYF | TGTGCCAGCCACGTCGAGGTTTCGTTTTACAACGAGCAGTACTTC
TRBJ1-4 | TRBV4-1 | . | . | CASSQDGAGLEKLFF | TGCGCCAGCAGCCAAGATGGGGCAGGCCTAGAAAAACTGTTTTTT
TRBJ1-2 | TRBV7-9 | . | . | CASSLDITGEGYTF | TGTGCCAGCAGTTTAGATATAACGGGGGAAGGCTACACCTTC
TRBJ2-1 | TRBV13 | once | . | CATTRGGSYNEQFF | TGTGCCACGACCCGCGGGGGCTCTTACAATGAGCAGTTCTTC